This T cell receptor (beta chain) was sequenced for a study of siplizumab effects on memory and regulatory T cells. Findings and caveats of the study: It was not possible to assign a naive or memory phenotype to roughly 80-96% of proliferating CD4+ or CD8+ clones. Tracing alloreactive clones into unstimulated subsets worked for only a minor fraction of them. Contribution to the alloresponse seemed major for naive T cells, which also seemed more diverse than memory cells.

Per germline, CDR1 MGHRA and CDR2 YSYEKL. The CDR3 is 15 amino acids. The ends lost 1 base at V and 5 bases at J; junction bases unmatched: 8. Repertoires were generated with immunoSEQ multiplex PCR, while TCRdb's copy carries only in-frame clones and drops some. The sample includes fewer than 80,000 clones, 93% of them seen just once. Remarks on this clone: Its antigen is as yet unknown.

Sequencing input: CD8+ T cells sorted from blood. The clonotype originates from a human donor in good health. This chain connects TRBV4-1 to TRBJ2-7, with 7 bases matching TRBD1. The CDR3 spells CASSQGRGGLDEQYF. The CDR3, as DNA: TGCGCCAGCAGCCAAGGGAGAGGGGGCTTAGACGAGCAGTACTTC.